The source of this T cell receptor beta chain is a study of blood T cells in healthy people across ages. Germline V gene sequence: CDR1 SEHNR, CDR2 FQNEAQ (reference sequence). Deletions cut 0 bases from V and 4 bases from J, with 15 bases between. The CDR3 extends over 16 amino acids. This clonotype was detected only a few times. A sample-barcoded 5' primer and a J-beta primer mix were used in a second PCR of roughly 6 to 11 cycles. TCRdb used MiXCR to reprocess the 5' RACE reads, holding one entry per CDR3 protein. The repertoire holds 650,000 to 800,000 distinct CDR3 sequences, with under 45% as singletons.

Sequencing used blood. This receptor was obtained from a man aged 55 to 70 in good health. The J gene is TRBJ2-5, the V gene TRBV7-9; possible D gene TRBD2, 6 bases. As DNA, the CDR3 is TGTGCCAGCAGCTTAGCGTCCCGGGACTCGGGAGAGACCCAGTACTTC. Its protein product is CASSLASRDSGETQYF.